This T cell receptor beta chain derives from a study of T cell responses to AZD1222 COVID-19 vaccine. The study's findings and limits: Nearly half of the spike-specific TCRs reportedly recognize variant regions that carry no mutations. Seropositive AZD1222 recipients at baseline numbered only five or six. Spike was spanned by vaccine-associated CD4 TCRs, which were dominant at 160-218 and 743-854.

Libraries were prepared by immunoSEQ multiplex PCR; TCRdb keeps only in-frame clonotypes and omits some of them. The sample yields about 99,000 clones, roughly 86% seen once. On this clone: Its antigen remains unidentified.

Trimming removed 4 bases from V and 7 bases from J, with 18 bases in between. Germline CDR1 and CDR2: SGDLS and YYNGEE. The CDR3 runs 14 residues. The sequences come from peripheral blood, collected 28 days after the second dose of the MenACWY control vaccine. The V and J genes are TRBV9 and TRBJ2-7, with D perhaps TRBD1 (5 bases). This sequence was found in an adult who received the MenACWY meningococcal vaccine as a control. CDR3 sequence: CASSQIGHQGEQYF. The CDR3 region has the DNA TGTGCCAGCAGCCAAATCGGACACCAAGGGGAGCAGTACTTC.